These 10 T cell receptor beta chains were all obtained from the same sample, sequenced in a study of blood T cells in healthy people across ages. Together with a sample-barcoded 5' primer, a J-beta primer mix was included in a second PCR lasting about 7 to 12 cycles. MiXCR, applied by TCRdb to the 5' RACE reads, yields one record per CDR3 protein. The data hold just under 550,000 distinct CDR3 sequences, with nearly 25% observed a single time. These data are also associated with another study on T cells of mothers and their children.

Sample: blood. The receptor source for this set is a boy aged 10-17 years in good health.

The chain links TRBV28 to TRBJ1-2; 7 positions match TRBD1. Germline V CDR1 and CDR2: MDHEN, SYDVKM. The CDR3 sequence is 13 residues long. After removal of 7 bases from V and 8 bases from J, the junction contained 10 bases not matched to a gene. The CDR3: CASTTTGKGGYTF. The CDR3 coding sequence is TGTGCCAGCACCACGACAGGGAAAGGCGGCTACACCTTC.

Note on this clonotype: Compared with germline, one end of the junction differs, possibly owing to a read error. V gene TRBV20-1 combines with J gene TRBJ2-5; D may be TRBD2 (6 bases). The V gene's germline CDR1 is DFQATT and CDR2 SNEGSKA (reference sequence). The CDR3 has 13 residues. This chain's CDR3 is CSAPPSDSTGQCF. CDR3 in DNA: TGCAGCGCGCCCCCTAGCGACTCTACGGGGCAGTGCTTC.

This clonotype came up many times. The chain couples TRBV5-6 to TRBJ1-3; a possible D gene is TRBD1 (6 bases). Deletions cut 3 bases from V and 0 bases from J, with 10 bases between. The CDR3 is made up of 15 amino acids. The germline V gene has CDR1 SGHDT and CDR2 YYEEEE. The DNA for the CDR3 is TGTGCCAGCAGCTCAGGGGTACTCTCTGGAAACACCATATATTTT. Protein: CASSSGVLSGNTIYF.

This clonotype was seen a few times. The gene calls are TRBV6-2 or TRBV6-3 and TRBJ1-1, with 7 bases identical to TRBD1. The germline gives CDR1 MNHEY, CDR2 SVGEGT. Trimming cost V 9 bases and J 8 bases; bases outside gene matches: 12. This CDR3 is built from 13 residues. The CDR3 reads CASRQGARPEAFF. The CDR3 coding sequence is TGTGCCAGTCGACAGGGAGCGAGACCCGAAGCTTTCTTT.

V usage is TRBV5-1 and J usage is TRBJ2-1, with 11 bases lining up with TRBD1. With 0 bases clipped from V and 6 bases from J, the junction kept 5 bases outside the gene matches. CDR3 length: 16 residues. The germline V gene encodes CDR1 SGHRS and CDR2 YFSETQ. CDR3 DNA sequence: TGCGCCAGCAGCTTGGCCCGCGGGACAGGGGGCAATGAGCAGTTCTTC. It translates to CASSLARGTGGNEQFF.

This clonotype was seen more than once but under ten times. The chain has TRBV28 and TRBJ1-4, with D unresolved. Trimming removed 8 bases from V and 8 bases from J, with 18 bases in between. CDR1 MDHEN and CDR2 SYDVKM come from the germline V gene. CDR3 length equals 14 residues. DNA for the CDR3: TGTGCCAGCTCCTTGGTGGCAGGTCGAGAAAAACTGTTTTTT. Translated: CASSLVAGREKLFF.

Only a few counts were recorded for this clonotype. The CDR3 loop is CSADAGLAAHEQYF. In nucleotides, the CDR3 is TGCAGTGCTGATGCGGGACTAGCCGCCCACGAGCAGTACTTC. This chain joins TRBV20-1 and TRBJ2-7; 9 bases match TRBD2. Germline trimming cut 5 bases from V and 5 bases from J; bases unmatched to any gene: 10. This CDR3 spans 14 amino acids. Germline V gene lookup returns CDR1 DFQATT and CDR2 SNEGSKA (reference sequence).

The V and J genes are TRBV7-2 and TRBJ1-4; TRBD1 agrees at 8 bases. V lost 4 bases to trimming and J lost 7 bases; unmatched junction nucleotides: 14. The CDR3 extends over 17 amino acids. Germline CDR1 and CDR2: SGHTA and FQGNSA. Here the CDR3 reads CASSSGQGVWLGEKLFF. DNA of the CDR3: TGTGCCAGCAGCTCAGGACAGGGAGTATGGTTGGGTGAAAAACTGTTTTTT.

This chain links TRBV28 with TRBJ2-6; unclear D gene. The CDR3 is made up of 17 amino acids. The V and J ends lost 2 bases and 2 bases respectively, with 13 bases between them. Germline V lookup: CDR1 MDHEN, CDR2 SYDVKM. The CDR3 DNA follows: TGTGCCAGCAGTTTAGCCCCGAGAAGTCCTGGGGCCAACGTCCTGACTTTC. Its translation: CASSLAPRSPGANVLTF.

V gene TRBV29-1 combines with J gene TRBJ2-5; 7 nucleotides line up with TRBD1. This CDR3 contains 19 residues. V lost 5 bases, J lost 0 bases, and 21 bases stayed unmatched. CDR1 and CDR2 from the germline V gene are SQVTM and ANQGSEA. DNA for the CDR3: TGCAGCGTTCCTGTTCTAGGGACAGTAATTTCCGAGTACCAAGAGACCCAGTACTTC. It encodes CSVPVLGTVISEYQETQYF.